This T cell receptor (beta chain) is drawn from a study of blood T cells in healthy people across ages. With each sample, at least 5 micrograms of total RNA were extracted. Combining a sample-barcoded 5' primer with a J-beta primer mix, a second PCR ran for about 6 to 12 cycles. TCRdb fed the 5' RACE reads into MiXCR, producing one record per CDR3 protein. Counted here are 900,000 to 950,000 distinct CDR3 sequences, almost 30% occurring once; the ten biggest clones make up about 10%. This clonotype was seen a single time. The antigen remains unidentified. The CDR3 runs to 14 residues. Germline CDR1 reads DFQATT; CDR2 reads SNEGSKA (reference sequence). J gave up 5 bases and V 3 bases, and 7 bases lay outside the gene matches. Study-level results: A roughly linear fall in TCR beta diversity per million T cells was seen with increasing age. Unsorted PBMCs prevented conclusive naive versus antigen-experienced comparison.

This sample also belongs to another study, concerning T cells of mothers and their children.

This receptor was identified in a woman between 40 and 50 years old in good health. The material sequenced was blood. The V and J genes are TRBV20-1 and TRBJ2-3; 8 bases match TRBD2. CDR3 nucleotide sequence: TGCAGTGCTAGTTTAGCCGGGAGGGGAGATACGCAGTATTTT. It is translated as CSASLAGRGDTQYF.